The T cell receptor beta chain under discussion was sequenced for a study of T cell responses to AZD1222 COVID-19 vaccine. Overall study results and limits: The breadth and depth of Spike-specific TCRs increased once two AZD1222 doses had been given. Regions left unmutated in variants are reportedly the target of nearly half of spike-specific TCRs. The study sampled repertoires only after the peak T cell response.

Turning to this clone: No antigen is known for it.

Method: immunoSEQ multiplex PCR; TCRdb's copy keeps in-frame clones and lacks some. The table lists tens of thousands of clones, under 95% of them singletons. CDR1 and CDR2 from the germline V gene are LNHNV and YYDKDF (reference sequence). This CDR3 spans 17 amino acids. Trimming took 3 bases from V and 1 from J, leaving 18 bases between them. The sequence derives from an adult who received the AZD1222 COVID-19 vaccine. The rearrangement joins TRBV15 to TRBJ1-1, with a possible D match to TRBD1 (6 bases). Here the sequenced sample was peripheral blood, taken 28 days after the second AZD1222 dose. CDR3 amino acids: CATSSKQGMRGNTEAFF. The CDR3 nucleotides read TGTGCCACCAGCAGCAAACAGGGTATGAGGGGGAACACTGAAGCTTTCTTT.